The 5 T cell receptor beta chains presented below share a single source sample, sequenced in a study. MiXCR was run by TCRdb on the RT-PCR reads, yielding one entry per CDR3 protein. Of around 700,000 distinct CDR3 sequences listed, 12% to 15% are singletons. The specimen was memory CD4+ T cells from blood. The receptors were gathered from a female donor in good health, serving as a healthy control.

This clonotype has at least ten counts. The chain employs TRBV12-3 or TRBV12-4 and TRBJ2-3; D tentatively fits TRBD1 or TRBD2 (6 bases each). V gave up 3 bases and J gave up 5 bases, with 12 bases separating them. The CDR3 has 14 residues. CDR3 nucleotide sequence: TGTGCCAGCAGTTTTACAGGGAGGCGAGATACGCAGTATTTT. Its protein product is CASSFTGRRDTQYF.

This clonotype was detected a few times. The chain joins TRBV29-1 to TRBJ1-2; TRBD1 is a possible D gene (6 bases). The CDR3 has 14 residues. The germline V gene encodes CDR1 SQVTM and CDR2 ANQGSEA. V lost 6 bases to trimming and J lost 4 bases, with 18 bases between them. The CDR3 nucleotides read TGCAGCGTCCCTACCCGACAGGCCTCCTATGGCTACACCTTC. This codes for CSVPTRQASYGYTF.

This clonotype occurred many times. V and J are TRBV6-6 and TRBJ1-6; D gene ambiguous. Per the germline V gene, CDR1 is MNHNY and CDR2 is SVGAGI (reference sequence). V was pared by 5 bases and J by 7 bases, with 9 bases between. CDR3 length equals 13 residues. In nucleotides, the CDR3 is TGTGCCAGCAGTGCGGGGAGAAATTCACCCCTCCACTTT. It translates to CASSAGRNSPLHF.

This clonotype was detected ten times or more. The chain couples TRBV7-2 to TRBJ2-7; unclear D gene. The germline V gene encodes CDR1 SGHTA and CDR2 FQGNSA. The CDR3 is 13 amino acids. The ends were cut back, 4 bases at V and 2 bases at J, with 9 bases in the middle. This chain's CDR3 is CASSSTSTYEQYF. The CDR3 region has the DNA TGTGCCAGCAGCTCAACCTCCACCTACGAGCAGTACTTC. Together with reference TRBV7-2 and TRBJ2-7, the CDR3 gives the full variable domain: GAGVSQSPSNKVTEKGKDVELRCDPISGHTALYWYRQSLGQGLEFLIYFQGNSAPDKSGLPSDRFSAERTGGSVSTLTIQRTQQEDSAVYLCASSSTSTYEQYFGPGTRLTVT.

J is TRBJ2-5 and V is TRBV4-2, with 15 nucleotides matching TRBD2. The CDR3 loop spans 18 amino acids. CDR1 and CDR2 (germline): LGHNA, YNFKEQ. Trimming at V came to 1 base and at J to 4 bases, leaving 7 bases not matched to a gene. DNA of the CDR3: TGTGCCAGCAGCCAAGGGACTAGCGGGAGGGCGGTTTCAGAGACCCAGTACTTC. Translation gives CASSQGTSGRAVSETQYF.